The 22 T cell receptor beta chains in this list originate from one sample, sequenced in a study of identical twins. TCRdb fed the 5' RACE reads into MiXCR, producing one record per CDR3 protein. Of some 210,000 distinct CDR3 sequences in the sample, 15% were seen once. These sequences were also reported in another study, on T cells expressing NK-cell markers.

Material: CD8+ T cells sorted from blood. The receptors shown here come from a woman aged 18-35 years in good health.

The DNA of the CDR3 is TGTGCCACCAGCACAGATACGCAGTATTTT. Translation: CATSTDTQYF. The gene calls are TRBV12-3 or TRBV12-4 and TRBJ2-3; D gene ambiguous. This CDR3 contains 10 residues. The ends were cut back, 10 bases at V and 0 bases at J, with 2 bases in the middle.

In its sample, this clonotype was seen a few times. The chain employs TRBV20-1 and TRBJ2-1, with 8 nucleotides matching TRBD2. Trimming took 6 bases from V and 6 from J; bases not matched to a gene: 10. Germline loops: CDR1 DFQATT, CDR2 SNEGSKA (reference sequence). This CDR3 has 14 amino acids. For the CDR3, the DNA is TGCAGTGCCTTACCGGGACTAGGAGCCAATGAGCAGTTCTTC. Amino acid sequence: CSALPGLGANEQFF.

The chain is built from TRBV2 and TRBJ2-4; no definite D call. The CDR3 is made up of 13 amino acids. Per germline, CDR1 SNHLY and CDR2 FYNNEI. The V gene lost 3 bases and the J gene lost 2 bases, with 5 bases spanning the gap. CDR3 nucleotides: TGTGCCAGCAGTGATTTTACCAAAAACATTCAGTACTTC. This codes for CASSDFTKNIQYF.

This clonotype showed up just a few times. The chain links TRBV9 to TRBJ2-7; the D gene could be TRBD1 or TRBD2 (5 bases each). CDR3 length: 14 amino acids. V lost 6 bases, J lost 3 bases, and 16 bases lay in between. Germline values: CDR1 SGDLS, CDR2 YYNGEE. CDR3 nucleotides: TGTGCCAGCACCCTCGGGACCGAAGACTACGAGCAGTACTTC. Its translation: CASTLGTEDYEQYF.

There are a few counts of this clonotype. The chain is built from TRBV20-1 and TRBJ2-7, with 7 positions matching TRBD1. CDR1 DFQATT and CDR2 SNEGSKA come from the germline V gene (reference sequence). With 3 bases clipped from V and 7 bases from J, the junction kept 15 bases outside the gene matches. The CDR3 is 15 amino acids. The CDR3: CSARNYGQGEGEQYF. CDR3 DNA: TGCAGTGCTAGGAATTACGGGCAGGGGGAAGGGGAGCAGTACTTC.

The table lists this clonotype with a few counts. The rearrangement uses TRBV15 and TRBJ2-5; maybe TRBD2 (6 bases). V lost 4 bases and J lost 3, with 12 bases in between. Germline loops: CDR1 LNHNV, CDR2 YYDKDF (reference sequence). The CDR3 is 14 residues long. The DNA for the CDR3 is TGTGCCACCAGCAATTGGGGGGAGGAAGAGACCCAGTACTTC. This sequence encodes CATSNWGEEETQYF.

The chain employs TRBV5-1 and TRBJ2-4; D assignment may be TRBD1 or TRBD2 (6 bases each). The CDR3 consists of 14 residues. Looked up from germline, CDR1 is SGHRS and CDR2 is YFSETQ. The ends were cut back, 3 bases at V and 8 bases at J, with 15 bases in the middle. This chain's CDR3 is CASSSEGGLDIQYF. CDR3 coding DNA: TGCGCCAGCAGCTCCGAGGGGGGTCTCGACATTCAGTACTTC.

The gene calls are TRBV6-1 and TRBJ2-5, with TRBD2 matching over 9 bases. This CDR3 region has 15 residues. V lost 5 bases and J lost 0; bases outside the gene matches: 4. The germline CDR1 and CDR2 sequences are MNHNS and SASEGT. The CDR3 loop reads CASSTTSGYQETQYF. Here the CDR3 DNA reads TGTGCCAGCAGTACGACTAGCGGCTACCAAGAGACCCAGTACTTC.

This sequence joins TRBV6-2 or TRBV6-3 and TRBJ2-1, with D possibly matching TRBD2 (6 bases). This CDR3 is 13 amino acids long. The V end was cut by 3 bases, the J end by 6 bases, with 9 bases between. Germline V gene data show CDR1 as MNHEY and CDR2 as SVGEGT. CDR3 residues: CASSYTSRNEQFF. The CDR3 nucleotides are TGTGCCAGCAGTTATACTAGCCGCAATGAGCAGTTCTTC.

This clonotype was detected only a few times. This chain joins TRBV9 and TRBJ2-1; 12 positions match TRBD2. The CDR3 covers 14 residues. Unmatched junction bases numbered 3, after V lost 4 bases and J lost 7 bases. Per germline, CDR1 SGDLS and CDR2 YYNGEE. CDR3 nucleotide sequence: TGTGCCAGCAGCCCTAGCGGGAGGGGAAATGAGCAGTTCTTC. The encoded protein is CASSPSGRGNEQFF.

This clonotype showed up just a few times. This CDR3 is CASSPADSSTDTQYF. Here the CDR3 DNA reads TGTGCCAGCAGCCCAGCGGATTCTAGCACAGATACGCAGTATTTT. The chain combines TRBV5-4 with TRBJ2-3, with D possibly TRBD2 on 5 matching bases. CDR1 is SGHNT and CDR2 is YYREEE in the germline V gene (reference sequence). V was shortened by 4 bases and J by 0 bases, with 12 bases between the two germline ends. CDR3 length: 15 residues.

The table lists this clonotype with many counts. V usage is TRBV7-9 and J usage is TRBJ2-7; D gene unclear. Germline CDR1 and CDR2: SEHNR and FQNEAQ (reference sequence). Trimming cost V 4 bases and J 4 bases, with 5 bases left between them. The CDR3 is 11 residues long. Here the CDR3 DNA reads TGTGCCAGCAGCTCCGATTACGAGCAGTACTTC. Its protein is CASSSDYEQYF.

V usage is TRBV4-3 and J usage is TRBJ1-4, with 10 positions matching TRBD1. Germline V gene sequence: CDR1 LGHNA, CDR2 YSLEER. The CDR3 runs to 15 residues. With V trimmed by 3 bases and J by 8 bases, 6 bases remained unmatched. CDR3 in amino acids: CASSHLDRGREKLFF. DNA of the CDR3: TGCGCCAGCAGCCACTTAGACAGGGGGCGAGAAAAACTGTTTTTT.

The chain's CDR3 is CSASPPGTDNQPQHF. The CDR3 region has the DNA TGCAGTGCTAGTCCCCCCGGGACAGACAATCAGCCCCAGCATTTT. The chain carries TRBV20-1 and TRBJ1-5; TRBD1 matches 7 bases. V trimming: 3 bases; J trimming: 3 bases; junction bases outside the gene matches: 8. Germline loops: CDR1 DFQATT, CDR2 SNEGSKA (reference sequence). CDR3 size: 15 residues.

The rearrangement uses TRBV27 and TRBJ2-5; 10 bases align to TRBD2. CDR3 length: 13 residues. Trimming took 6 bases from V and 4 from J; bases not matched to a gene: 2. Per germline, CDR1 MNHEY and CDR2 SMNVEV (reference sequence). The CDR3 DNA is TGTGCCAGCAGAGTAGCGGGGGGAGAGACCCAGTACTTC. The encoded protein is CASRVAGGETQYF.

This chain joins TRBV7-8 and TRBJ2-5; D ambiguous. The CDR3 has 14 residues. Germline CDR1 SGHVS, CDR2 FQNEAQ. V dropped 2 bases and J dropped 1 base, with 8 bases sitting between them. CDR3 amino acids: CASSLRNSQETQYF. CDR3 bases: TGTGCCAGCAGCTTACGTAACAGCCAAGAGACCCAGTACTTC.

Only one count was recorded for this clonotype. V and J are TRBV13 and TRBJ2-3; 9 bases are shared with TRBD2. In germline, CDR1 is PRHDT, CDR2 FYEKMQ (reference sequence). Losses at the gene ends were 6 bases for V and 0 bases for J; bases not matched to a gene: 7. CDR3 size: 16 residues. CDR3 loop: CASSRGGGGSTDTQYF. CDR3 sequence (DNA): TGTGCCAGCAGTCGAGGCGGGGGGGGAAGCACAGATACGCAGTATTTT.

The genes are TRBV13 and TRBJ2-3; TRBD2 matches 12 bases. The ends lost 0 bases at V and 4 bases at J; junction bases unmatched: 2. Germline V gene sequence: CDR1 PRHDT, CDR2 FYEKMQ (reference sequence). This CDR3 contains 16 residues. DNA for the CDR3: TGTGCCAGCAGCTTAGGACTAGCGGGAGGTGCAGATACGCAGTATTTT. Protein product: CASSLGLAGGADTQYF.

The V call is TRBV10-3, the J call TRBJ2-3; perhaps TRBD1 as D (5 bases). This CDR3 spans 13 amino acids. Trimming shortened V by 5 bases and J by 3 bases, and 9 bases separated the two germline ends. Germline assignment: CDR1 ENHRY and CDR2 SYGVKD. CDR3 protein: CAISSRQTDTQYF. The CDR3 region has the DNA TGTGCCATCAGTAGCCGACAGACAGATACGCAGTATTTT.

This clonotype appeared a few times. The gene calls are TRBV7-9 and TRBJ2-1, with D perhaps matching TRBD1 or TRBD2 (5 bases each). CDR3 length: 14 residues. V lost 8 bases to trimming and J lost 6 bases, with 17 bases between them. Germline V lookup: CDR1 SEHNR, CDR2 FQNEAQ (reference sequence). The DNA of the CDR3 is TGTGCCAGCTCCTTGGGGACCCTCCTCAATGAGCAGTTCTTC. Amino acids: CASSLGTLLNEQFF.

This chain connects TRBV7-9 to TRBJ2-1; 9 bases are a match to TRBD1. Per the germline V gene, CDR1 is SEHNR and CDR2 is FQNEAQ (reference sequence). The V gene end was trimmed by 1 base and the J gene end by 10 bases; junction bases not matched to a gene: 8. This CDR3 has 15 amino acids. CDR3 in amino acids: CASSLGRTGVGEQFF. The CDR3 DNA reads as TGTGCCAGCAGCTTAGGAAGGACAGGGGTAGGCGAGCAGTTCTTC.

The rearrangement links TRBV2 to TRBJ2-7, with 7 bases matching TRBD2. Trimming cost V 6 bases and J 7 bases; bases outside gene matches: 3. The CDR3 contains 11 residues. Germline-derived CDR1 and CDR2 are SNHLY and FYNNEI. The DNA for the CDR3 is TGTGCCAGCAGGGGAGGGCATGAGCAGTACTTC. Amino acids: CASRGGHEQYF. The variable domain in full, with the rest retrieved from reference TRBV2 and TRBJ2-7, is EPEVTQTPSHQVTQMGQEVILRCVPISNHLYFYWYRQILGQKVEFLVSFYNNEISEKSEIFDDQFSVERPDGSNFTLKIRSTKLEDSAMYFCASRGGHEQYFGPGTRLTVT.